This TCR beta chain emerged from a study of CD8 T cells in Susac syndrome. The authors reverse transcribed 0.5 to 1 ug RNA with random hexamers. TCR beta CDR3 was amplified by immunoSEQ multiplex PCR. This amplification extended across 54 Vbeta and 13 Jbeta segments. TCRdb reprocessed the immunoSEQ multiplex PCR reads via MiXCR and lists one record per CDR3 protein. This table holds about 300,000 distinct CDR3 sequences, over 75% found once. CD8+ and CD4+ T cells taken from blood had their TCR beta sequenced. Negative isolation yielded the CD8+ and CD4+ T cells, while FACS enriched the TEMRA cells. This clonotype was observed once. V lost 3 bases, J lost 0 bases, and 10 bases stayed unmatched. Germline CDR1 is MGHDK and CDR2 is SYGVNS. This CDR3 region has 19 residues.

Sequencing input: CD8+ T cells from PBMCs. The V call is TRBV25-1, the J call TRBJ2-1; 11 nucleotides agree with TRBD2. This clonotype was obtained from a human donor with multiple sclerosis. CDR3: CASSDAPGLAESSYNEQFF. CDR3 nucleotide sequence: TGTGCCAGCAGTGACGCACCGGGACTAGCGGAAAGCTCCTACAATGAGCAGTTCTTC.